A single sample is the source of the 32 T cell receptor beta chains below, sequenced in a study of tumor and adjacent non-tumor tissue in lung cancer. Three rounds of nested PCR, following a modified ARM-PCR protocol, produced the TCRbeta library. TCRdb itself ran the multiplex PCR reads through MiXCR, one entry per CDR3 protein. The sample carries about 86,000 distinct CDR3 sequences, 76% recorded once. No cell sorting was done before RNA was extracted from the tissue. More than 3 cm separated this lung sample from the edge of the tumor. Material: distant non-tumor lung tissue. The receptors shown here come from a woman between 45 and 65 years old with non-small cell lung cancer.

In this sample, this clonotype turned up a few times. Here the CDR3 omits its conserved ending phenylalanine or tryptophan, so a read error is the likely source. It is unclear where the CDR3 begins or ends on the DNA, so no DNA is shown, and the CDR3 is as TCRdb lists it. The chain is built from TRBV6-2 or TRBV6-3 and TRBJ2-2; TRBD1 is the table's D call, not checked against the DNA. The CDR3 is 16 amino acids long, termini counted. CDR1 is MNHEY and CDR2 is SVGEGT in the germline V gene. The CDR3 is CASSRLGYRLTGELVL.

For this clonotype: Sequence at one end of the junction differs from germline and may be a read error. The V call is TRBV9, the J call TRBJ2-2, with a weak D call TRBD2 (6 bases). Germline V CDR1 and CDR2: SGDLS, YYNGEE. The length of the CDR3 is 17 residues. The CDR3 protein is CASSVWGTLVGSGGLFF. The CDR3 DNA follows: TGTGCCAGCAGCGTATGGGGTACACTGGTGGGGTCCGGGGGGCTGTTTTTT.

This clonotype was seen only once. The junction shows a germline mismatch at one end, possibly a read error. The chain has TRBV4-1 and TRBJ1-3, with a tentative D call TRBD1 (6 bases). The CDR3 is 15 residues long. Germline lookup yields CDR1 MGHRA and CDR2 YSYEKL. The CDR3 nucleotides are TGCGCCAGCAGACAAGAATCAGGGGCTGGTAACACCATATATTTT. This sequence encodes CASRQESGAGNTIYF.

The V gene is TRBV4-2, the J gene TRBJ2-2; D ambiguous. Germline loops: CDR1 LGHNA, CDR2 YNFKEQ. This CDR3 is built from 15 residues. V was clipped by 0 bases and J by 8 bases, with 13 bases between them. The CDR3 region has the DNA TGTGCCAGCAGCCAAGATCGTACAGATCCGGGGGAGCTGTTTTTT. This encodes CASSQDRTDPGELFF.

For this clonotype: A single base separates this from a much larger clone, so it may be a read error. V is TRBV20-1 and J is TRBJ1-2, with 7 bases identical to TRBD1. CDR3 length: 15 amino acids. Germline V gene sequence: CDR1 DFQATT, CDR2 SNEGSKA (reference sequence). CDR3 nucleotides: TGCGGTGCCACGTTCTCGGGACAGAGAAGGAATGGCTACACCTTC. Protein sequence: CGATFSGQRRNGYTF.

The CDR3 DNA follows: TGTGCCAGCTCAGCGGGAGTCTTGGGCAAGCAGTACTTC. Translation gives CASSAGVLGKQYF. The chain recombines TRBV18 with TRBJ2-7, with 7 bases lining up with TRBD2. The CDR3 spans 13 residues. J lost 8 bases, V lost 5 bases, and 9 bases had no gene match. Germline-derived CDR1 and CDR2 are KGHSH and LQKENI.

As to this clonotype: The conserved final phenylalanine or tryptophan is absent from the CDR3, which likely points to a read error. The DNA is omitted, as the CDR3 cannot be located on it reliably, and the CDR3 follows TCRdb's listing. V usage is TRBV6-6 and J usage is TRBJ2-7. Germline values: CDR1 MNHNY, CDR2 SVGAGI (reference sequence). 13 amino acids form the CDR3, both terminal residues included. The chain's CDR3 is CASSSGPHYEKYL.

A word on this clonotype: It is likely a read error, because the conserved phenylalanine at the end of the CDR3 is missing. The J gene is TRBJ2-7, the V gene TRBV18; D not certain. V was cut by 6 bases and J by 3 bases, with 12 bases left in between. Germline lookup yields CDR1 KGHSH and CDR2 LQKENI. The CDR3 totals 13 residues. The CDR3 loop is CASSAYGNYEQYI. The CDR3 coding sequence is TGTGCCAGCTCCGCCTACGGTAACTACGAGCAGTACATC.

There are a few counts of this clonotype. CDR3 loop: CASSLVIWSTDTQYF. For the CDR3, the DNA is TGTGCCAGCAGCTTAGTGATCTGGAGCACAGATACGCAGTATTTT. The chain employs TRBV11-1 and TRBJ2-3; D is undetermined. Germline assignment: CDR1 SGHAT and CDR2 FQDESV (reference sequence). This CDR3 is built from 15 residues. V lost 1 base to trimming and J lost 0 bases, with 8 bases between them. Full variable domain (remainder filled in from reference TRBV11-1 and TRBJ2-3): EAEVAQSPRYKITEKSQAVAFWCDPISGHATLYWYRQILGQGPELLVQFQDESVVDDSQLPKDRFSAERLKGVDSTLKIQPAELGDSAMYLCASSLVIWSTDTQYFGPGTRLTVL.

Remarks on this clonotype: A much larger clone differs from this one at a single base, so this may be a read error. The chain links TRBV20-1 to TRBJ1-3; D perhaps matches TRBD1 (6 bases). The CDR3 sequence is 14 residues long. Germline loops: CDR1 DFQATT, CDR2 SNEGSKA (reference sequence). V lost 6 bases and J lost 0, with 12 bases in between. The DNA of the CDR3 is TGCAGTGCGTGGGACACCCGCTCTGGAAACACCATATATTTT. Translated, it gives CSAWDTRSGNTIYF.

Points on this clonotype: Lacking the conserved final phenylalanine or tryptophan, this CDR3 likely reflects a read error. The V gene is TRBV12-3 or TRBV12-4, the J gene TRBJ2-3; TRBD2 aligns across 11 bases. V lost 6 bases and J lost 12; bases outside the gene matches: 11. The CDR3 runs to 14 residues. In nucleotides, the CDR3 is TGTGCCAGCAGCCCGGGACTAGCGGAAGATATACAGTATTTG. Translated, it gives CASSPGLAEDIQYL.

Concerning this clonotype: No conserved phenylalanine or tryptophan is present at the end of the CDR3, so a read error is the likely explanation. V usage is TRBV11-2 and J usage is TRBJ2-1; 12 bases fit TRBD2. Per germline, CDR1 SGHAT and CDR2 FQNNGV. The CDR3 sequence is 15 residues long. CDR3 nucleotides: TGTACCAGCAGCTTAGAAGCTAGCGGGAGGGCTGAGCAGTTCCAC. It yields the protein CTSSLEASGRAEQFH.

Worth noting for this clonotype: A junction end diverges from the germline sequence, so it may reflect a read error. CDR3 region: CSVELRNTEAFF. Written as DNA, the CDR3 is TGTAGCGTTGAGCTGCGGAACACTGAAGCTTTCTTT. This chain uses TRBV29-1 with TRBJ1-1; D gene unclear. The CDR3 has 12 amino acids. Germline loops: CDR1 SQVTM, CDR2 ANQGSEA.

About this clonotype: One end of the junction is discordant with germline, which a read error may explain. The chain has TRBV5-1 and TRBJ2-5; maybe TRBD2 (6 bases). The CDR3 contains 14 residues. The germline gives CDR1 SGHRS, CDR2 YFSETQ. The CDR3 protein is CASRMAPREEIQYF. The CDR3 DNA is TGCGCCAGCAGGATGGCCCCAAGGGAGGAGATCCAGTACTTC.

Points on this clonotype: The germline gene is not matched at one end of the junction; a read error may be the cause. The chain joins TRBV7-9 to TRBJ2-7; D is unresolved. The germline V gene encodes CDR1 SEHNR and CDR2 FQNEAQ (reference sequence). The CDR3 has 11 residues. The CDR3 spells CASSLGPEQCF. The CDR3 DNA follows: TGTGCCAGCAGCTTAGGCCCCGAGCAGTGCTTC. The complete variable domain, with remaining parts taken from reference TRBV7-9 and TRBJ2-7, reads DTGVSQNPRHKITKRGQNVTFRCDPISEHNRLYWYRQTLGQGPEFLTYFQNEAQLEKSRLLSDRFSAERPKGSFSTLEIQRTEQGDSAMYLCASSLGPEQCFGPGTRLTVT.

This clonotype was observed a single time. Compared with germline, one end of the junction differs, possibly owing to a read error. This chain connects TRBV5-4 to TRBJ1-2; possibly TRBD1 for D (5 bases). Germline V gives CDR1 SGHNT, CDR2 YYREEE (reference sequence). There are 13 residues in the CDR3. The CDR3 sequence is CASSIGGHYGYTF. DNA of the CDR3: TGTGCCAGCAGCATCGGTGGACACTATGGCTACACTTTC.

Comment on this clonotype: A much more abundant neighbour one base away suggests this may be a read error. The conserved phenylalanine or tryptophan normally closing the CDR3 is absent here, so this likely arose from a read error. The chain links TRBV6-6 to TRBJ1-1; tentatively, D is TRBD1 (5 bases). This CDR3 is built from 13 residues. Per the germline V gene, CDR1 is MNHNY and CDR2 is SVGAGI (reference sequence). CDR3 sequence: CASSYSRDPDAFL. Written as DNA, the CDR3 is TGTGCCAGCAGTTACTCGAGGGACCCTGACGCTTTCCTT.

The rearrangement uses TRBV5-6 and TRBJ2-4; D call uncertain. V was pared by 7 bases and J by 0 bases, with 29 bases between. The CDR3 consists of 20 residues. Germline loops: CDR1 SGHDT, CDR2 YYEEEE. Written as DNA, the CDR3 is TGTGCCAGCTGCCTCAACATGAAGGGTACCCGCCAAGGAGCCAAAAACATTCAGTACTTC. Protein sequence: CASCLNMKGTRQGAKNIQYF.

A word on this clonotype: One end of the junction does not line up with germline, which may come from a read error. This chain joins TRBV11-2 and TRBJ1-2; no firm D call. CDR3 length: 13 residues. Germline V CDR1 and CDR2: SGHAT, FQNNGV. CDR3 nucleotides: TGTGCTAGCAGCTTAGGCAGTGGGGATGGCTACACCTTC. This gives the protein CASSLGSGDGYTF. The entire variable domain, with the rest obtained from reference TRBV11-2 and TRBJ1-2, is as follows: EAGVAQSPRYKIIEKRQSVAFWCNPISGHATLYWYQQILGQGPKLLIQFQNNGVVDDSQLPKDRFSAERLKGVDSTLKIQPAKLEDSAVYLCASSLGSGDGYTFGSGTRLTVV.

V usage is TRBV12-3 or TRBV12-4 and J usage is TRBJ1-4; no firm D call. The V gene lost 5 bases and the J gene lost 3 bases, with 16 bases spanning the gap. The CDR3 is 16 residues long. The CDR3 region is CASSGSVAVANEKLFF. The DNA of the CDR3 is TGTGCCAGCAGTGGTTCGGTGGCGGTGGCTAATGAAAAACTGTTTTTT.

The chain carries TRBV6-1 and TRBJ2-3; D gene ambiguous. Germline V gene data show CDR1 as MNHNS and CDR2 as SASEGT. This CDR3 has 14 residues. Trimming shortened V by 6 bases and J by 7 bases, and 17 bases separated the two germline ends. CDR3 amino acids: CASSLRLATNTQYF. The CDR3 DNA follows: TGTGCCAGCAGCCTCCGACTGGCAACAAATACGCAGTATTTT.

This chain links TRBV6-6 with TRBJ1-1; a possible D gene is TRBD1 (6 bases). The ends were cut back, 7 bases at V and 14 bases at J, with 29 bases in the middle. This CDR3 has 15 amino acids. Germline V gene data show CDR1 as MNHNY and CDR2 as SVGAGI (reference sequence). The DNA of the CDR3 is TGTGCCAGCAAGATTCGTGGACAGAGGGTTTTATGGGCGTTCTTT. It codes for CASKIRGQRVLWAFF.

Note on this clonotype: At one boundary the junction diverges from the germline segment, which might be a read error. V is TRBV4-1 and J is TRBJ2-3; D uncertain. CDR1 MGHRA and CDR2 YSYEKL come from the germline V gene. CDR3 size: 13 residues. The CDR3 reads CTSSLWSTDMQYF. The CDR3 DNA is TGCACCAGCAGCTTATGGAGCACAGATATGCAGTATTTT.

This clonotype was observed a few times. A read error is possible here, since a much larger clone lies one base away. The rearrangement links TRBV5-6 to TRBJ2-3, with 8 bases lining up with TRBD2. CDR1 is SGHDT, CDR2 YYEEEE, per germline. The CDR3 is 16 residues long. Trimming cost V 1 base and J 5 bases; bases outside gene matches: 9. The CDR3 DNA is TGTGCCAGCAGCTTGCACACGGGAGGGCCGATAGATACGCAGTATTTT. It yields the protein CASSLHTGGPIDTQYF.

This clonotype has at least ten counts. The chain joins TRBV7-9 to TRBJ1-1; weak D call: TRBD1 (6 bases). This CDR3 is built from 11 residues. Looked up from germline, CDR1 is SEHNR and CDR2 is FQNEAQ (reference sequence). V was shortened by 4 bases and J by 12 bases, with 12 bases between the two germline ends. CDR3 residues: CASSSGHLPFF. In nucleotides, the CDR3 is TGTGCCAGCAGCTCGGGACATCTGCCTTTCTTT.

About this clonotype itself: Relative to the germline gene, one junction end is altered; a read error may explain this. V gene TRBV6-1 combines with J gene TRBJ2-3, with 7 bases lining up with TRBD2. The CDR3 contains 14 residues. Germline assignment: CDR1 MNHNS and CDR2 SASEGT. The CDR3 region is CDSTELAGADTQYF. The CDR3 nucleotides are TGTGACAGCACGGAACTGGCGGGAGCAGATACGCAATATTTT.

This clonotype has only a few counts. A junction boundary mismatches the germline segment, possibly from a read error. The chain employs TRBV12-3 or TRBV12-4 and TRBJ2-5, with TRBD2 as a possible D gene (7 bases). The CDR3 runs to 14 residues. CDR3 sequence reads: CASSFVGAGETHYF. CDR3 nucleotide sequence: TGTGCCAGTAGTTTTGTGGGGGCGGGGGAGACCCATTACTTC.

As for this clonotype: At one end, the junction sequence differs from germline, possibly due to a read error. The gene calls are TRBV29-1 and TRBJ1-2; D remains ambiguous. Germline V CDR1 and CDR2: SQVTM, ANQGSEA. The CDR3 runs to 13 residues. The CDR3 sequence: CSVKEQWSYDYTF. CDR3 in DNA: TGCAGCGTGAAGGAACAGTGGAGCTATGACTACACCTTC.

The rearrangement uses TRBV13 and TRBJ1-1, with D tentatively TRBD1 (6 bases). The CDR3 loop spans 16 amino acids. CDR1 is PRHDT, CDR2 FYEKMQ, per germline (reference sequence). The CDR3 bases are TGTGCGAACAGCTCCCGGTTAGGGCAGGGGTTCACTGAAGCTTTCTTT. Translated: CANSSRLGQGFTEAFF.

To note about this clonotype: It may be a read error: a sequence one base away is much more abundant. The chain uses TRBV19 and TRBJ2-1, with D hard to call. Per germline, CDR1 LNHDA and CDR2 SQIVND (reference sequence). The CDR3 consists of 13 residues. CDR3 sequence: CVSSRARGHEQFF. DNA for the CDR3: TGTGTCAGTAGTAGAGCTAGAGGCCATGAGCAGTTCTTC.

Note on this clonotype: One end of the junction is discordant with germline, which a read error may explain. The chain combines TRBV6-1 with TRBJ2-7, with D possibly being TRBD2 (6 bases). Germline CDR1 reads MNHNS; CDR2 reads SASEGT. This CDR3 is 12 amino acids long. CDR3 loop: CTSSYIRLEQYF. CDR3 sequence (DNA): TGTACCAGCAGCTACATCAGACTAGAGCAATACTTC.

With respect to this clonotype: At one boundary the junction diverges from the germline segment, which might be a read error. The chain uses TRBV14 and TRBJ2-7, with D possibly TRBD2 on 5 matching bases. Germline V gene lookup returns CDR1 SGHDN and CDR2 FVKESK. The CDR3 is 14 residues long. The CDR3 DNA reads as TGTGCCAGCAGTCAGAAGTTAGACTATTACGTGCAGTACTTC. Its protein product is CASSQKLDYYVQYF. Full variable domain (missing parts from reference TRBV14 and TRBJ2-7): EAGVTQFPSHSVIEKGQTVTLRCDPISGHDNLYWYRRVMGKEIKFLLHFVKESKQDESGMPNNRFLAERTGGTYSTLKVQPAELEDSGVYFCASSQKLDYYVQYFGPGTRLTVT.